This record looks at one T cell receptor beta chain sequence and its context. This sample is drawn from a study of control samples from healthy donors and cancer patients. Sequencing used immunoSEQ multiplex PCR; TCRdb keeps in-frame clones, though not all of them. The data contain 91,000 or so clones, just over 90% of them seen just once; the ten biggest clones take up around 0.92%. The sequence derives from a young woman in good health. The specimen was blood.

The CDR3 DNA sequence: TGTGCCAGCAGCTTAGAGGGGGGCTTTTTTGGCTACACCTTC. Protein sequence: CASSLEGGFFGYTF. The V call is TRBV7-9, the J call TRBJ1-2, with D maybe TRBD1 (6 bases). Germline V gene lookup returns CDR1 SEHNR and CDR2 FQNEAQ (reference sequence). Trimming pared 1 base from V and 7 bases from J, leaving 13 bases between. The CDR3 sequence is 14 residues long.